This T cell receptor beta chain comes out of a study of cytomegalovirus exposure and HLA in healthy donors. The V end was cut by 1 base, the J end by 4 bases, with 15 bases between. CDR1 and CDR2 from the germline V gene are SGHTA and FQGTGA. The length of the CDR3 is 16 residues. 13 Jbeta primers and 60 Vbeta primers were used for the PCR. The method was immunoSEQ multiplex PCR; TCRdb's version includes in-frame clones alone and lacks a portion of them. The data contain about 200,000 clones, 83% of them seen just once; the ten biggest clones take up approximately 1.4%. The sequenced material came from PBMCs. The chain carries TRBV7-3 and TRBJ2-3, with a weak D call TRBD2 (6 bases). This clonotype originated in a girl aged 5-17 years in good health and CMV-seronegative. The DNA for the CDR3 is TGTGCCAGCAGCTTAAACTCCGGGGGAGGACCAGATACGCAGTATTTT. Its translation: CASSLNSGGGPDTQYF.